One and the same sample provided the 28 T cell receptor beta chains below, sequenced in a study of shared clonotypes between healthy human individuals. Clones were read by immunoSEQ multiplex PCR, and TCRdb kept only the in-frame ones, dropping some. Found here are around 2.3 million clones, more than 90% of them singletons; the top ten hold 0.13%. The sample was naive CD4+ T cells sorted from blood. Stated subset: CD45RA+ positively selected. These receptors were taken from a man aged 18 to 35 in good health.

The chain employs TRBV29-1 and TRBJ2-1; D not resolved. CDR3 length: 14 residues. Germline CDR1 and CDR2: SQVTM and ANQGSEA. Trimming stripped 2 bases from V and 3 bases from J, with 11 bases between. Written as DNA, the CDR3 is TGCAGCGTTGAATGGCGGTATAGCTACAATGAGCAGTTCTTC. It specifies CSVEWRYSYNEQFF.

The DNA of the CDR3 is TGTGCCAGCAGCTTATCAGGGGAGAGGGAAGGAGCTTTCTTT. It specifies CASSLSGEREGAFF. The chain joins TRBV7-6 to TRBJ1-1, with D perhaps matching TRBD1 (6 bases). This CDR3 comprises 14 residues. Germline values: CDR1 SGHVS, CDR2 FNYEAQ. V lost 2 bases to trimming and J lost 10 bases, with 17 bases between them.

The genes are TRBV29-1 and TRBJ2-7; 12 bases are shared with TRBD2. The CDR3 totals 16 residues. CDR1 is SQVTM and CDR2 is ANQGSEA in the germline V gene. Losses at the gene ends were 4 bases for V and 0 bases for J; bases not matched to a gene: 7. The CDR3 here is CSVASGRARSSYEQYF. The CDR3 coding sequence is TGCAGCGTTGCTAGCGGGAGGGCCAGGAGCTCCTACGAGCAGTACTTC.

J is TRBJ1-6 and V is TRBV19; no clear D gene. Germline V gene data show CDR1 as LNHDA and CDR2 as SQIVND (reference sequence). Deletions cut 4 bases from V and 9 bases from J, with 16 bases between. The CDR3 has 15 amino acids. CDR3 in DNA: TGTGCCAGTAGTAGAGAAGGACGCCCCGGTTCACCCCTCCACTTT. This codes for CASSREGRPGSPLHF.

About this clone itself: Other DNA sequences of this sample code for an identical CDR3. The V call is TRBV6-6, the J call TRBJ2-3, with TRBD2 identical over 9 bases. The J segment lost 3 bases and the V segment lost 3 bases, leaving 4 bases of the junction unmatched. Germline lookup yields CDR1 MNHNY and CDR2 SVGAGI (reference sequence). This CDR3 contains 15 residues. The CDR3 protein is CASSYGLAGTDTQYF. CDR3 bases: TGTGCCAGCAGTTATGGCCTAGCGGGAACAGATACGCAGTATTTT.

The rearrangement links TRBV5-6 to TRBJ1-4; D unclear. The V and J ends lost 0 bases and 7 bases respectively, with 10 bases between them. The CDR3 length is 14 residues. Germline V gene data show CDR1 as SGHDT and CDR2 as YYEEEE. CDR3 DNA sequence: TGTGCCAGCAGCTTGGGGGCCCTGGGTGAAAAACTGTTTTTT. This translates into CASSLGALGEKLFF. The variable domain in full, completed from reference TRBV5-6 and TRBJ1-4, reads DAGVTQSPTHLIKTRGQQVTLRCSPKSGHDTVSWYQQALGQGPQFIFQYYEEEERQRGNFPDRFSGHQFPNYSSELNVNALLLGDSALYLCASSLGALGEKLFFGSGTQLSVL.

The V gene is TRBV10-3, the J gene TRBJ2-3; 7 nucleotides match TRBD1. The CDR3 consists of 17 residues. Germline V gene data show CDR1 as ENHRY and CDR2 as SYGVKD. The J segment lost 0 bases and the V segment lost 5 bases, leaving 11 bases of the junction unmatched. The CDR3 spells CAISRLDRDSSTDTQYF. CDR3 DNA sequence: TGTGCCATCAGTCGCCTCGACAGGGATTCTAGCACAGATACGCAGTATTTT.

The rearrangement uses TRBV5-4 and TRBJ2-5, with 10 bases matching TRBD2. V lost 4 bases, J lost 1 base, and 7 bases stayed unmatched. This CDR3 region has 16 residues. The germline V gene encodes CDR1 SGHNT and CDR2 YYREEE (reference sequence). CDR3 amino acids: CASSNPAGGPQETQYF. CDR3 coding DNA: TGTGCCAGCAGCAATCCAGCGGGAGGGCCCCAAGAGACCCAGTACTTC.

The V and J genes are TRBV6-6 and TRBJ1-6, with TRBD1 matching 11 bases. The CDR3 sequence is 15 residues long. The germline V gene encodes CDR1 MNHNY and CDR2 SVGAGI (reference sequence). Unmatched junction bases numbered 5, after V lost 4 bases and J lost 9 bases. As DNA, the CDR3 is TGTGCCAGCAGTTCGGACAGGGGGCGAAGTTCACCCCTCCACTTT. Its protein is CASSSDRGRSSPLHF.

The rearrangement joins TRBV11-2 to TRBJ1-3; 7 bases align to TRBD1. CDR3 length: 17 residues. CDR1 is SGHAT, CDR2 FQNNGV, per germline. The junction had 10 bases not matched to a gene; V was cut back by 5 bases and J by 0 bases. CDR3: CASSPRGQLFSGNTIYF. In DNA form, the CDR3 reads TGTGCCAGCAGCCCGAGGGGACAGCTGTTCTCTGGAAACACCATATATTTT. Full variable domain (remainder filled in from reference TRBV11-2 and TRBJ1-3): EAGVAQSPRYKIIEKRQSVAFWCNPISGHATLYWYQQILGQGPKLLIQFQNNGVVDDSQLPKDRFSAERLKGVDSTLKIQPAKLEDSAVYLCASSPRGQLFSGNTIYFGEGSWLTVV.

The CDR3 DNA sequence: TGTGCCAGTAGTCGCCCTACCACTAGCGGGAGGTTGAATGAGCAGTTCTTC. Translating gives CASSRPTTSGRLNEQFF. The chain links TRBV19 to TRBJ2-1; 12 bases agree with TRBD2. The CDR3 sequence is 17 residues long. Germline V gene lookup returns CDR1 LNHDA and CDR2 SQIVND (reference sequence). The V gene end was trimmed by 5 bases and the J gene end by 7 bases; junction bases not matched to a gene: 12.

As concerns this clone: Other DNA sequences in this sample translate to the same CDR3. The chain joins TRBV6-1 to TRBJ1-4; TRBD1 agrees at 9 bases. Trimming at V came to 6 bases and at J to 7 bases, leaving 6 bases not matched to a gene. This CDR3 has 14 residues. In germline, CDR1 is MNHNS, CDR2 SASEGT. The CDR3 DNA reads TGTGCCAGCAGCGACAGGGGGGCGGGTGAAAAACTGTTTTTT. This gives the protein CASSDRGAGEKLFF.

V is TRBV7-9 and J is TRBJ1-4, with D possibly matching TRBD1 (5 bases). V was cut by 6 bases and J by 5 bases, with 16 bases left in between. Per germline, CDR1 SEHNR and CDR2 FQNEAQ (reference sequence). This CDR3 has 15 residues. The CDR3 is CASSAEVGTNEKLFF. The CDR3 DNA is TGTGCCAGCAGTGCTGAAGTGGGGACGAATGAAAAACTGTTTTTT.

V is TRBV5-1 and J is TRBJ1-3; D is uncertain. The CDR3 covers 15 residues. Trimming pared 4 bases from V and 0 bases from J, leaving 11 bases between. CDR1 and CDR2 (germline): SGHRS, YFSETQ. The CDR3 here is CASSPDTNSGNTIYF. As DNA, the CDR3 is TGCGCCAGCAGCCCAGACACAAACTCTGGAAACACCATATATTTT.

CDR3 sequence: CASSQYPGPHGYTF. Written as DNA, the CDR3 is TGTGCCAGCAGCCAATATCCGGGGCCTCATGGCTACACCTTC. The chain recombines TRBV14 with TRBJ1-2; a weak D match, TRBD1 (5 bases). CDR3 length: 14 residues. Germline V gives CDR1 SGHDN, CDR2 FVKESK. The V gene lost 2 bases and the J gene lost 6 bases, with 13 bases spanning the gap.

The genes are TRBV6-4 and TRBJ1-2; 10 bases align to TRBD1. The length of the CDR3 is 13 residues. V trimming: 6 bases; J trimming: 6 bases; junction bases outside the gene matches: 4. Germline-derived CDR1 and CDR2 are MRHNA and SNTAGT. DNA for the CDR3: TGTGCCAGCAGCAAAGACAGGGGGCATGGCTACACCTTC. Protein sequence: CASSKDRGHGYTF.

V and J are TRBV5-6 and TRBJ2-1; no clear D. Germline V gene data show CDR1 as SGHDT and CDR2 as YYEEEE. The CDR3 length is 13 residues. The V end lost 0 bases, the J end lost 7 bases, and 8 bases lay between the germline ends. The CDR3 spells CASSLGFGNEQFF. Here the CDR3 DNA reads TGTGCCAGCAGCTTGGGGTTTGGGAATGAGCAGTTCTTC. The full variable domain, its missing parts supplied by reference TRBV5-6 and TRBJ2-1, is DAGVTQSPTHLIKTRGQQVTLRCSPKSGHDTVSWYQQALGQGPQFIFQYYEEEERQRGNFPDRFSGHQFPNYSSELNVNALLLGDSALYLCASSLGFGNEQFFGPGTRLTVL.

This clone was counted once. The rearrangement links TRBV7-2 to TRBJ2-2; D remains ambiguous. This CDR3 has 15 residues. Germline-derived CDR1 and CDR2 are SGHTA and FQGNSA. The V and J ends lost 5 bases and 1 base respectively, with 11 bases between them. CDR3 region: CASSPAWGNTGELFF. CDR3 sequence (DNA): TGTGCCAGCAGCCCAGCTTGGGGGAACACCGGGGAGCTGTTTTTT. Supplemented by reference TRBV7-2 and TRBJ2-2, the full variable domain reads GAGVSQSPSNKVTEKGKDVELRCDPISGHTALYWYRQSLGQGLEFLIYFQGNSAPDKSGLPSDRFSAERTGGSVSTLTIQRTQQEDSAVYLCASSPAWGNTGELFFGEGSRLTVL.

V and J are TRBV18 and TRBJ2-1; 11 bases agree with TRBD2. CDR3 length: 17 amino acids. Germline values: CDR1 KGHSH, CDR2 LQKENI. After removal of 0 bases from V and 3 bases from J, the junction contained 4 bases not matched to a gene. CDR3 protein: CASSPPLSGGVYNEQFF. The CDR3 coding sequence is TGTGCCAGCTCACCACCTCTTAGCGGGGGGGTCTACAATGAGCAGTTCTTC.

This sequence joins TRBV27 and TRBJ2-7; D is possibly TRBD1 or TRBD2 (5 bases each). Trimming removed 2 bases from V and 2 bases from J, with 10 bases in between. From germline, CDR1 is MNHEY and CDR2 SMNVEV (reference sequence). This CDR3 is 14 amino acids long. The CDR3 DNA follows: TGTGCCAGCAGTTTAGAAGGGACGGCCTACGAGCAGTACTTC. Protein sequence: CASSLEGTAYEQYF.

This clone has just one count. The sample has other DNA sequences that encode this CDR3 too. This sequence joins TRBV27 and TRBJ1-5; D is uncertain. CDR3 length equals 13 residues. Germline V gene sequence: CDR1 MNHEY, CDR2 SMNVEV (reference sequence). V lost 6 bases, J lost 0 bases, and 6 bases lay in between. CDR3 amino acids: CASSFNSNQPQHF. CDR3 DNA: TGTGCCAGCAGCTTTAATAGCAATCAGCCCCAGCATTTT.

This rearrangement joins TRBV5-4 to TRBJ1-2, with 9 bases aligning to TRBD1. The CDR3 is 17 residues long. Germline values: CDR1 SGHNT, CDR2 YYREEE (reference sequence). V lost 4 bases to trimming and J lost 8 bases; unmatched junction nucleotides: 18. The CDR3 sequence is CASSPPGTGTYPGGYTF. The CDR3 DNA sequence: TGTGCCAGCAGCCCACCCGGGACAGGGACTTATCCGGGGGGCTACACCTTC.

This chain connects TRBV27 to TRBJ2-1; 12 bases fit TRBD2. CDR1 MNHEY and CDR2 SMNVEV come from the germline V gene (reference sequence). V gave up 7 bases and J gave up 7 bases; unmatched junction bases: 8. The CDR3 has 15 amino acids. In DNA form, the CDR3 reads TGTGCCAGCATTCCTAGCGGGAGGGCCGGAAATGAGCAGTTCTTC. It is translated as CASIPSGRAGNEQFF.

This chain links TRBV5-1 with TRBJ2-3, with D perhaps matching TRBD1 (6 bases). The germline V gene has CDR1 SGHRS and CDR2 YFSETQ. CDR3 length: 15 residues. Trimming removed 0 bases at V and 2 bases at J, with 10 bases between. The DNA of the CDR3 is TGCGCCAGCAGCTTGGAAGGGGGTCCCACAGATACGCAGTATTTT. Translated, it gives CASSLEGGPTDTQYF.

This clone was seen just once. This chain connects TRBV9 to TRBJ2-1, with 10 bases that match TRBD2. In germline, CDR1 is SGDLS, CDR2 YYNGEE. The CDR3 runs to 15 residues. V lost 7 bases and J lost 0; bases outside the gene matches: 4. CDR3 bases: TGTGCCAGCGCGACTAGCGGGTTCTCCTACAATGAGCAGTTCTTC. It encodes CASATSGFSYNEQFF.

The chain uses TRBV7-2 and TRBJ1-4; D remains unclear. The CDR3 spans 14 residues. Germline V gives CDR1 SGHTA, CDR2 FQGNSA. Between the trimmed V and J ends, which lost 5 bases and 7 bases, there was a span of 14 bases. CDR3 in amino acids: CASSLLNPPEKLFF. DNA of the CDR3: TGTGCCAGCAGCCTTCTGAATCCCCCTGAAAAACTGTTTTTT.

This rearrangement joins TRBV7-2 to TRBJ2-7; no clear D. The CDR3 loop spans 13 amino acids. Germline CDR1 and CDR2: SGHTA and FQGNSA. V lost 5 bases, J lost 3 bases, and 11 bases lay in between. CDR3 DNA sequence: TGTGCCAGCAGCCCTGTTGAGAGCTACGAGCAGTACTTC. It is translated as CASSPVESYEQYF. Full variable domain (rest looked up from reference TRBV7-2 and TRBJ2-7): GAGVSQSPSNKVTEKGKDVELRCDPISGHTALYWYRQSLGQGLEFLIYFQGNSAPDKSGLPSDRFSAERTGGSVSTLTIQRTQQEDSAVYLCASSPVESYEQYFGPGTRLTVT.

This clone was seen once. The gene calls are TRBV6-6 and TRBJ2-3; 7 nucleotides agree with TRBD2. Germline CDR1 and CDR2: MNHNY and SVGAGI (reference sequence). This CDR3 has 13 residues. Trimming at V came to 9 bases and at J to 3 bases, leaving 6 bases not matched to a gene. CDR3 loop: CASHAGVTDTQYF. Written as DNA, the CDR3 is TGTGCCAGTCACGCGGGAGTTACAGATACGCAGTATTTT.